This T cell receptor beta chain was profiled in a study of T-cell reconstitution after alpha-beta-depleted transplantation in children. Unique molecular identifiers were used in preparing the TCRbeta library. TCRdb analysed the PCR reads with MiXCR anew, one entry per CDR3 protein. The sample carries approximately 510,000 distinct CDR3 sequences, 18% recorded once. V lost 4 bases, J lost 5 bases, and 6 bases stayed unmatched. This CDR3 is 15 amino acids long. Germline CDR1 MRHNA, CDR2 SNTAGT. The chain combines TRBV6-4 with TRBJ2-3, with 10 bases that match TRBD1. The sequence was collected from a human donor who donated a stem cell graft to a child with acute lymphoblastic leukemia. Sequenced material: PBMCs from the stem cell graft donor, taken from the stem cell graft. CDR3: CASSASGTGEDTQYF. Written as DNA, the CDR3 is TGTGCCAGCAGTGCCTCCGGGACAGGGGAAGATACGCAGTATTTT.